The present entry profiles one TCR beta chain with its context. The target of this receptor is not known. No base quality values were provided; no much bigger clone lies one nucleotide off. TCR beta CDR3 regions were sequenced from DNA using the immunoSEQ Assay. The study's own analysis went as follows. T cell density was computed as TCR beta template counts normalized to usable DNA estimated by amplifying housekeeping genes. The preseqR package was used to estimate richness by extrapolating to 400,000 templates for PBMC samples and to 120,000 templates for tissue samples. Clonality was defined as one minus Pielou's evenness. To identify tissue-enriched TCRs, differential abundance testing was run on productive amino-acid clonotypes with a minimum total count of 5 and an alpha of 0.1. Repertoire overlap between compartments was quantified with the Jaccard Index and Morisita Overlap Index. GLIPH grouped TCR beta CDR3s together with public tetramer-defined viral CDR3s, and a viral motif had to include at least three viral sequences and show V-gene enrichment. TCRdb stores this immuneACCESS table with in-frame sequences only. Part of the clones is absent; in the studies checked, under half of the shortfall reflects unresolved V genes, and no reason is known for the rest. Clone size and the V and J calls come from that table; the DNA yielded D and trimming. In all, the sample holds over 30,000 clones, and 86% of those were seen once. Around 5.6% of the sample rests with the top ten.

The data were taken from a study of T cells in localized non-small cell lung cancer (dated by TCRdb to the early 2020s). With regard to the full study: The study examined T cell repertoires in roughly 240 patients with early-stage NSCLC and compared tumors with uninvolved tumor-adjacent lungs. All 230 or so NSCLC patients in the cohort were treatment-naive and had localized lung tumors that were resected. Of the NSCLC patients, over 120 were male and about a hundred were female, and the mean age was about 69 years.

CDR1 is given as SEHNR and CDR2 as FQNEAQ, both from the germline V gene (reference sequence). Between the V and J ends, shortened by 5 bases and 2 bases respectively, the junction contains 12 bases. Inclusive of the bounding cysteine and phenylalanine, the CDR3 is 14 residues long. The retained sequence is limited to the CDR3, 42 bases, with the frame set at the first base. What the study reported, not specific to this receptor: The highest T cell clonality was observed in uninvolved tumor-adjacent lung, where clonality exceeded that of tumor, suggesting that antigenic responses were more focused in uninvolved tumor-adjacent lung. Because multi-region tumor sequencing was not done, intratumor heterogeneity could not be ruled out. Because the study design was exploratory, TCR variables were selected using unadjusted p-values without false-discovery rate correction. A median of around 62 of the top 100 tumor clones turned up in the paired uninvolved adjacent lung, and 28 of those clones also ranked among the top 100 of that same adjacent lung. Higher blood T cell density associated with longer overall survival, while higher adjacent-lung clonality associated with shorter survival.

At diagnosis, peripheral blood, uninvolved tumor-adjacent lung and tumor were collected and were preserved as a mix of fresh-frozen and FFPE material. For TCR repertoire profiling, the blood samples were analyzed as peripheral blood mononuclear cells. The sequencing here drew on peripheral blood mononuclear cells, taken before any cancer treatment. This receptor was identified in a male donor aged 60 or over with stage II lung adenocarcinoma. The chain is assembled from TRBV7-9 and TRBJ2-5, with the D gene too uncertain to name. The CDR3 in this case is CASSNRATQETQYF. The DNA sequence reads TGTGCCAGCAGCAACCGGGCGACGCAAGAGACCCAGTACTTC.